These 27 T cell receptor beta chains were all obtained from the same sample, sequenced in a study of T cell responses to AZD1222 COVID-19 vaccine. The protocol was immunoSEQ multiplex PCR, while the TCRdb copy is restricted to in-frame clones and leaves out a portion. The profile shows approximately 110,000 clones, about 92% of them singletons. The specimen was peripheral blood, collected on day 0 of AZD1222 vaccination. The receptors derive from an adult in good health.

The DNA for the CDR3 is TGTGCCAGCTCACCAGGGCGGGCTGGCAATGAGCAGTTCTTC. It is translated as CASSPGRAGNEQFF. The chain carries TRBV18 and TRBJ2-1; TRBD2 might be the D (5 bases). This CDR3 has 14 amino acids. CDR1 and CDR2 (germline): KGHSH, LQKENI. Trimming took 2 bases from V and 6 from J, leaving 11 bases between them. Combining the CDR3 with reference TRBV18 and TRBJ2-1 gives the whole variable domain NAGVMQNPRHLVRRRGQEARLRCSPMKGHSHVYWYRQLPEEGLKFMVYLQKENIIDESGMPKERFSAEFPKEGPSILRIQQVVRGDSAAYFCASSPGRAGNEQFFGPGTRLTVL.

CDR3 protein: CASSPRLAGVPSAGELFF. DNA of the CDR3: TGTGCCAGCAGTCCAAGACTAGCGGGAGTTCCGAGCGCCGGGGAGCTGTTTTTT. The chain links TRBV6-2 or TRBV6-3 to TRBJ2-2, with 12 bases that match TRBD2. The trim removed 5 bases at V and 6 bases at J, leaving 13 bases unmatched. This CDR3 has 18 amino acids. Germline CDR1 reads MNHEY; CDR2 reads SVGEGT.

Only a few counts were recorded for this clone. The chain combines TRBV7-8 with TRBJ2-1; weak D call: TRBD1 (5 bases). V lost 5 bases and J lost 0, with 17 bases in between. Looked up from germline, CDR1 is SGHVS and CDR2 is FQNEAQ. This CDR3 spans 17 amino acids. CDR3 sequence: CASSPLVGLSSYNEQFF. The CDR3 region has the DNA TGTGCCAGCAGCCCATTAGTGGGGCTGAGCTCCTACAATGAGCAGTTCTTC.

This chain uses TRBV6-6 with TRBJ2-7, with D unclear. The germline CDR1 and CDR2 sequences are MNHNY and SVGAGI (reference sequence). The CDR3 length is 15 residues. V was clipped by 0 bases and J by 9 bases, with 18 bases between them. The CDR3 here is CASSYSSLRLSPQYF. The CDR3 nucleotides read TGTGCCAGCAGTTACTCTTCACTTCGACTCAGCCCGCAGTACTTC.

The chain couples TRBV28 to TRBJ1-1; 8 bases are shared with TRBD1. The J segment lost 3 bases and the V segment lost 5 bases, leaving 11 bases of the junction unmatched. Looked up from germline, CDR1 is MDHEN and CDR2 is SYDVKM. This CDR3 is built from 16 residues. For the CDR3, the DNA is TGTGCCAGCAGTCTAAGGACAGGGCTTGGGTACACTGAAGCTTTCTTT. Amino acid sequence: CASSLRTGLGYTEAFF.

In DNA form, the CDR3 reads TGTGCCAGCAGGCTACAGGGGGGGGAAGAGACCCAGTACTTC. Its translation is CASRLQGGEETQYF. J is TRBJ2-5 and V is TRBV6-6; possibly TRBD1 for D (8 bases). Germline V gives CDR1 MNHNY, CDR2 SVGAGI (reference sequence). V lost 6 bases and J 3 bases, leaving 14 bases between the germline ends. The CDR3 has 14 amino acids.

The chain is built from TRBV2 and TRBJ2-3; 11 bases line up with TRBD2. This CDR3 is built from 16 residues. Trimming cost V 6 bases and J 5 bases; bases outside gene matches: 10. Per germline, CDR1 SNHLY and CDR2 FYNNEI. DNA of the CDR3: TGTGCCAGCAGCTTCTTAGCGGGGGGGAGGATAGATACGCAGTATTTT. Protein: CASSFLAGGRIDTQYF.

The chain is built from TRBV4-3 and TRBJ2-1, with 10 bases fitting TRBD2. The germline V gene has CDR1 LGHNA and CDR2 YSLEER. The CDR3 is made up of 19 amino acids. Unmatched junction bases numbered 11, after V lost 0 bases and J lost 3 bases. The CDR3 DNA is TGCGCCAGCAGCCAAGATTTGAGCGGGGGGGCGGGATTCTACAATGAGCAGTTCTTC. This translates into CASSQDLSGGAGFYNEQFF.

This chain links TRBV9 with TRBJ1-3, with D perhaps TRBD1 (6 bases). The CDR3 extends over 22 amino acids. CDR1 is SGDLS, CDR2 YYNGEE, per germline. V was pared by 3 bases and J by 2 bases, with 33 bases between. The CDR3 sequence: CASSASFTRTASGEGAGNTIYF. The CDR3 DNA follows: TGTGCCAGCAGCGCCTCCTTTACCAGGACAGCTAGTGGAGAAGGGGCTGGAAACACCATATATTTT.

The gene calls are TRBV9 and TRBJ2-3, with 10 nucleotides matching TRBD2. This CDR3 is 14 amino acids long. Per the germline V gene, CDR1 is SGDLS and CDR2 is YYNGEE. V trimming: 2 bases; J trimming: 6 bases; junction bases outside the gene matches: 3. The CDR3 nucleotides read TGTGCCAGCAGCGTCGGGACTAGCGCGGATACGCAGTATTTT. Protein product: CASSVGTSADTQYF.

V and J are TRBV6-1 and TRBJ1-6; D might be TRBD1 (5 bases). CDR1 MNHNS and CDR2 SASEGT come from the germline V gene. The CDR3 covers 13 residues. The V end was cut by 2 bases, the J end by 10 bases, with 9 bases between. CDR3 in amino acids: CASSEWGASPLHF. CDR3 nucleotide sequence: TGTGCCAGCAGTGAATGGGGCGCGTCACCCCTCCACTTT.

The chain combines TRBV5-6 with TRBJ2-7; TRBD1 agrees at 8 bases. The J segment lost 6 bases and the V segment lost 4 bases, leaving 12 bases of the junction unmatched. Germline V gives CDR1 SGHDT, CDR2 YYEEEE. The CDR3 spans 15 residues. The CDR3 loop reads CASSVTGGFHSEQYF. The CDR3, as DNA: TGTGCCAGCAGCGTCACAGGGGGTTTTCATAGCGAGCAGTACTTC.

The chain carries TRBV24-1 and TRBJ2-5; D unresolved. CDR1 is KGHDR and CDR2 is SFDVKD in the germline V gene. The CDR3 loop spans 15 amino acids. The V end lost 3 bases, the J end lost 5 bases, and 15 bases lay between the germline ends. Written as DNA, the CDR3 is TGTGCCACCAGTGATCCCCGAGGTGGCCAGGAGACCCAGTACTTC. Protein: CATSDPRGGQETQYF.

In its sample, this clone was seen once. V gene TRBV7-9 combines with J gene TRBJ1-3; TRBD1 matches at 8 bases. The V gene's germline CDR1 is SEHNR and CDR2 FQNEAQ (reference sequence). The CDR3 covers 15 residues. Unmatched junction bases numbered 13, after V lost 0 bases and J lost 15 bases. This CDR3 reads CASSLAWDRNTSPYF. The CDR3 coding sequence is TGTGCCAGCAGCTTAGCATGGGACAGGAATACTAGTCCATATTTT. Based on the CDR3 plus reference TRBV7-9 and TRBJ1-3, the full variable domain is DTGVSQNPRHKITKRGQNVTFRCDPISEHNRLYWYRQTLGQGPEFLTYFQNEAQLEKSRLLSDRFSAERPKGSFSTLEIQRTEQGDSAMYLCASSLAWDRNTSPYFGEGSWLTVV.

This clone was counted a few times. The chain links TRBV18 to TRBJ2-2, with 11 bases lining up with TRBD1. Trimming cost V 3 bases and J 3 bases; bases outside gene matches: 3. Germline V gene lookup returns CDR1 KGHSH and CDR2 LQKENI. The CDR3 is 16 residues long. The DNA of the CDR3 is TGTGCCAGCTCACCTAGGACAGGGGGCGACACCGGGGAGCTGTTTTTT. This translates into CASSPRTGGDTGELFF.

The chain carries TRBV10-2 and TRBJ2-5, with TRBD2 matching over 8 bases. Trimming cost V 6 bases and J 7 bases; bases outside gene matches: 7. The CDR3 spans 13 residues. Germline CDR1 and CDR2: WSHSY and SAAADI. The CDR3 DNA reads as TGCGCCAGCAGGGACCCGGGAGGGGGGACCCAGTACTTC. It codes for CASRDPGGGTQYF.

This clone was seen a few times. The V and J genes are TRBV29-1 and TRBJ1-4; D is unclear. Germline V CDR1 and CDR2: SQVTM, ANQGSEA. The CDR3 is 14 residues long. Trimming shortened V by 4 bases and J by 1 base, and 10 bases separated the two germline ends. The CDR3 sequence: CSVVDGRTNEKLFF. The CDR3 DNA follows: TGCAGCGTTGTTGACGGAAGAACTAATGAAAAACTGTTTTTT.

The chain employs TRBV21-1 and TRBJ1-5; the DNA was not compared with TRBD1, the D call given in the table. TRBV21-1 is described as a pseudogene. This CDR3 is built from 16 residues. The DNA for the CDR3 is TGTGCCAGCAGCAAACCGGACAGGGATCGCAATCAGCCCCAGCATTTT. Translating gives CASSKPDRDRNQPQHF.

This chain links TRBV6-5 with TRBJ1-6; D is perhaps TRBD1 (6 bases). Germline CDR1 MNHEY, CDR2 SVGAGI. Trimming shortened V by 4 bases and J by 2 bases, and 12 bases separated the two germline ends. The CDR3 runs to 16 residues. This chain's CDR3 is CASSFHREAYNSPLHF. The CDR3 nucleotides are TGTGCCAGCAGTTTCCACAGGGAGGCCTATAATTCACCCCTCCACTTT.

This chain joins TRBV2 and TRBJ2-1, with D unclear. CDR1 and CDR2 from the germline V gene are SNHLY and FYNNEI. Trimming stripped 6 bases from V and 8 bases from J, with 17 bases between. The CDR3 contains 14 residues. CDR3 loop: CASSEPDRPHEQFF. The CDR3 region has the DNA TGTGCCAGCAGCGAACCGGACCGGCCGCATGAGCAGTTCTTC.

The chain has TRBV16 and TRBJ1-1; D remains ambiguous. Germline V gene data show CDR1 as KGHSY and CDR2 as FQNENV. V lost 0 bases and J lost 0, with 14 bases in between. The CDR3 runs to 17 residues. As DNA, the CDR3 is TGTGCCAGCAGCCAATCTATTGATGAATTAATGAACACTGAAGCTTTCTTT. Translating gives CASSQSIDELMNTEAFF. Supplemented by reference TRBV16 and TRBJ1-1, the full variable domain reads GEEVAQTPKHLVRGEGQKAKLYCAPIKGHSYVFWYQQVLKNEFKFLISFQNENVFDETGMPKERFSAKCLPNSPCSLEIQATKLEDSAVYFCASSQSIDELMNTEAFFGQGTRLTVV.

The chain couples TRBV30 to TRBJ1-1; D may be TRBD1 (5 bases). CDR1 GTSNPN and CDR2 SVGIG come from the germline V gene (reference sequence). V shed 2 bases and J shed 5 bases, with 15 bases lying between them. This CDR3 has 14 residues. The CDR3 coding sequence is TGTGCCTGGAGTACGATCGGGGGAAGTACTGAAGCTTTCTTT. This codes for CAWSTIGGSTEAFF.

The V gene is TRBV5-1, the J gene TRBJ1-1, with a possible D match to TRBD1 (5 bases). This CDR3 is built from 14 residues. V lost 2 bases to trimming and J lost 4 bases, with 12 bases between them. CDR1 and CDR2 from the germline V gene are SGHRS and YFSETQ. For the CDR3, the DNA is TGCGCCAGCAGCTTCCTCGGCGGGGGCACTGAAGCTTTCTTT. It codes for CASSFLGGGTEAFF.

CDR3 nucleotides: TGTGCCAGCAAGGACAAGAATTCACCCCTCCACTTT. Translated, it gives CASKDKNSPLHF. This chain links TRBV12-3 or TRBV12-4 with TRBJ1-6, with D tentatively TRBD1 (5 bases). This CDR3 is built from 12 residues. V lost 7 bases, J lost 7 bases, and 8 bases lay in between.

This chain links TRBV21-1 with TRBJ2-7; the table assigns TRBD2, which was not confirmed against the DNA. TRBV21-1 is shown as a pseudogene. The CDR3 totals 18 residues. The CDR3 loop is CASSTRPGTSERTYEQYF. In DNA, the CDR3 is TGTGCCAGCAGCACCCGTCCCGGGACTAGCGAGCGAACCTACGAGCAGTACTTC.

The gene calls are TRBV21-1 and TRBJ2-7. TRBV21-1 is tagged as a pseudogene. The CDR3 has 18 amino acids. CDR3 in DNA: TGTGCCAGCAGCAAAATTATTTGGGGGGCAGGCCTTAGATACGAGCAGTACTTC. Protein product: CASSKIIWGAGLRYEQYF.

The chain is built from TRBV29-1 and TRBJ1-4; maybe TRBD1 (6 bases). Germline V gives CDR1 SQVTM, CDR2 ANQGSEA. V was trimmed by 3 bases and J by 5 bases, leaving 10 bases between them. CDR3 length equals 13 residues. CDR3 DNA sequence: TGCAGCGTTGATGGGGGGGGCAATGAAAAACTGTTTTTT. Translating it yields CSVDGGGNEKLFF.